This entry is about one T cell receptor beta chain. The sample belongs to a study of T cell changes during pregnancy in multiple sclerosis. Trimming cost V 4 bases and J 6 bases; bases outside gene matches: 6. This CDR3 is built from 15 residues. Germline loops: CDR1 SGHRS, CDR2 YFSETQ. Here immunoSEQ multiplex PCR was the method, and the copy in TCRdb shows in-frame clones only, minus some. This table holds approximately 34,000 clones, 90% found once. The sample consisted of CD8+ T cells from peripheral blood mononuclear cells, taken in the first trimester of pregnancy. This chain uses TRBV5-1 with TRBJ2-1; 11 nucleotides line up with TRBD2. This clonotype was obtained from a female donor with multiple sclerosis, enrolled in a pregnancy study. CDR3 sequence (DNA): TGCGCCAGCAGCGCCGGGACTAGCGGAAGCAATGAGCAGTTCTTC. It yields the protein CASSAGTSGSNEQFF. The full variable domain, in which reference TRBV5-1 and TRBJ2-1 provide the parts outside the CDR3, is KAGVTQTPRYLIKTRGQQVTLSCSPISGHRSVSWYQQTPGQGLQFLFEYFSETQRNKGNFPGRFSGRQFSNSRSEMNVSTLELGDSALYLCASSAGTSGSNEQFFGPGTRLTVL.